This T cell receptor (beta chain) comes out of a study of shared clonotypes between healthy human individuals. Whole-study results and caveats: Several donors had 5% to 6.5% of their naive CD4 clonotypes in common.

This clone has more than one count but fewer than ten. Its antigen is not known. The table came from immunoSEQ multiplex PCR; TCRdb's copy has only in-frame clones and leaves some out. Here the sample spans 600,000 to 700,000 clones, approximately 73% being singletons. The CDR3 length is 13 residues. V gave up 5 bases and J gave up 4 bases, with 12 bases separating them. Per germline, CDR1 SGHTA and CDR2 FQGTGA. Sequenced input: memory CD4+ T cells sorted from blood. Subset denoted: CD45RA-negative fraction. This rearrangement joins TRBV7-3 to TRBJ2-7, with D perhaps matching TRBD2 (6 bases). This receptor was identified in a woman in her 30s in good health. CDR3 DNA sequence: TGTGCCAGCAGCCTGGGACTTGAATACGAGCAGTACTTC. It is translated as CASSLGLEYEQYF.